The 26 T cell receptor beta chains reported below all come from one sample, sequenced in a study of shared clonotypes between healthy human individuals. Produced via immunoSEQ multiplex PCR; TCRdb's table is partial and in-frame only. The table records 2 million to 2.5 million clones, over 85% of them present only once. Sequencing was carried out using naive CD4+ T cells from PBMCs. Documented subset: CD45RA+ positively selected. The source of these receptors is a man younger than 35 in good health. Some clones in this sample may be carry-over from other donors' samples.

The gene calls are TRBV2 and TRBJ1-1; D is ambiguous. CDR1 and CDR2 from the germline V gene are SNHLY and FYNNEI. This CDR3 comprises 14 residues. V was clipped by 4 bases and J by 6 bases, with 15 bases between them. The CDR3 is CASSGQVRSAEAFF. CDR3 bases: TGTGCCAGCAGTGGGCAGGTTAGGTCCGCTGAAGCTTTCTTT.

This chain connects TRBV30 to TRBJ2-7; D tentatively reads TRBD1 or TRBD2 (5 bases each). With 4 bases removed from V and 3 bases from J, the gap between germline ends came to 19 bases. The length of the CDR3 is 15 residues. Germline CDR1 GTSNPN, CDR2 SVGIG (reference sequence). Here the CDR3 reads CAWTNQRGGSYEQYF. In nucleotides, the CDR3 is TGTGCCTGGACCAACCAACGGGGCGGCAGCTACGAGCAGTACTTC.

The rearrangement links TRBV6-1 to TRBJ1-5; D not resolved. Trimming took off 6 bases at V and 1 base at J, with 7 bases between the two ends. The CDR3 is 13 amino acids. CDR1 is MNHNS, CDR2 SASEGT, per germline. The CDR3 loop is CASRVMSNQPQHF. The CDR3 DNA sequence: TGTGCCAGCAGGGTGATGAGCAATCAGCCCCAGCATTTT.

The chain uses TRBV19 and TRBJ2-2; the D is unclear. CDR3 length: 15 amino acids. V dropped 0 bases and J dropped 6 bases, with 11 bases sitting between them. Germline V CDR1 and CDR2: LNHDA, SQIVND (reference sequence). CDR3 DNA sequence: TGTGCCAGTAGTATAGATAGGCTAGATGCCGGGGAGCTGTTTTTT. Translated: CASSIDRLDAGELFF.

This clone was observed once. The chain is built from TRBV2 and TRBJ2-3, with TRBD2 matching 8 bases. CDR3 size: 15 residues. Trimming cost V 4 bases and J 6 bases; bases outside gene matches: 9. The V gene's germline CDR1 is SNHLY and CDR2 FYNNEI. This CDR3 is CASSGERGREDTQYF. The DNA of the CDR3 is TGTGCCAGCAGTGGCGAGCGGGGGCGCGAGGATACGCAGTATTTT. The full variable domain, completed using reference TRBV2 and TRBJ2-3, is EPEVTQTPSHQVTQMGQEVILRCVPISNHLYFYWYRQILGQKVEFLVSFYNNEISEKSEIFDDQFSVERPDGSNFTLKIRSTKLEDSAMYFCASSGERGREDTQYFGPGTRLTVL.

This clone was observed a single time. The chain combines TRBV9 with TRBJ1-4, with 8 bases aligning to TRBD1. CDR1 and CDR2 (germline): SGDLS, YYNGEE. The CDR3 has 15 amino acids. The trim removed 2 bases at V and 6 bases at J, leaving 6 bases unmatched. The CDR3 bases are TGTGCCAGCAGCGTTCGGACAGGGCCAGATGAAAAACTGTTTTTT. Encoded protein: CASSVRTGPDEKLFF.

This sequence joins TRBV13 and TRBJ2-3, with TRBD2 identical over 7 bases. Losses at the gene ends were 5 bases for V and 0 bases for J; bases not matched to a gene: 5. The germline V gene encodes CDR1 PRHDT and CDR2 FYEKMQ (reference sequence). This CDR3 is 15 amino acids long. DNA of the CDR3: TGTGCCAGCAGCCTTAGCGGGCCTAGCACAGATACGCAGTATTTT. Protein sequence: CASSLSGPSTDTQYF.

V and J are TRBV5-5 and TRBJ1-4, with 11 nucleotides matching TRBD1. CDR1 and CDR2 (germline): SGHKS, YYEKEE (reference sequence). CDR3 length: 15 residues. V trimming: 3 bases; J trimming: 6 bases; junction bases outside the gene matches: 4. The CDR3 here is CASSSRTGGDEKLFF. In nucleotides, the CDR3 is TGTGCCAGCAGCTCAAGGACAGGGGGCGATGAAAAACTGTTTTTT.

V usage is TRBV4-2 and J usage is TRBJ2-5, with D perhaps matching TRBD1 or TRBD2 (5 bases each). With 0 bases removed from V and 4 bases from J, the gap between germline ends came to 9 bases. The CDR3 covers 14 residues. The germline CDR1 and CDR2 sequences are LGHNA and YNFKEQ. CDR3 protein: CASSQDQRGETQYF. The CDR3 region has the DNA TGTGCCAGCAGCCAAGACCAGAGGGGAGAGACCCAGTACTTC.

V and J are TRBV15 and TRBJ2-7; 9 bases line up with TRBD2. Trimming at V came to 0 bases and at J to 4 bases, leaving 13 bases not matched to a gene. Germline CDR1 LNHNV, CDR2 YYDKDF (reference sequence). The CDR3 runs 18 residues. The CDR3 region is CATSRDRGRLAASYEQYF. CDR3 DNA sequence: TGTGCCACCAGCAGAGATCGAGGGAGACTAGCGGCTTCATACGAGCAGTACTTC.

Only one count was recorded for this clone. The J gene is TRBJ2-3, the V gene TRBV5-1; tentatively, D is TRBD1 or TRBD2 (5 bases each). In germline, CDR1 is SGHRS, CDR2 YFSETQ. This CDR3 region has 14 residues. Trimming took 1 base from V and 4 from J, leaving 10 bases between them. CDR3 in amino acids: CASSLYLGADTQYF. The CDR3 DNA reads as TGCGCCAGCAGCTTGTATCTGGGGGCAGATACGCAGTATTTT.

DNA for the CDR3: TGTGCCAGCAGCCAAGGGACCTCATCTTTATCCTACGAGCAGTACTTC. This translates into CASSQGTSSLSYEQYF. The chain recombines TRBV4-2 with TRBJ2-7, with D uncertain. CDR3 length equals 16 residues. CDR1 and CDR2 from the germline V gene are LGHNA and YNFKEQ. V was shortened by 1 base and J by 1 base, with 14 bases between the two germline ends.

V is TRBV28 and J is TRBJ1-2, with 8 bases that match TRBD1. The V segment lost 11 bases and the J segment 4 bases; nucleotides outside the gene matches: 9. This CDR3 region has 13 residues. CDR1 is MDHEN, CDR2 SYDVKM, per germline. The CDR3 here is CAGFRGQGYGYTF. The CDR3 DNA follows: TGTGCCGGATTCAGGGGGCAGGGCTATGGCTACACCTTC.

This clone has only one observation. The V gene is TRBV11-2, the J gene TRBJ1-2, with D hard to call. The germline V gene has CDR1 SGHAT and CDR2 FQNNGV. The germline V and J ends were trimmed by 2 bases and 2 bases, with 6 bases remaining between them. There are 13 residues in the CDR3. CDR3 residues: CASSLPENYGYTF. In DNA, the CDR3 is TGTGCCAGCAGCTTACCGGAGAACTATGGCTACACCTTC.

The chain uses TRBV7-2 and TRBJ2-1; TRBD1 matches at 8 bases. The CDR3 loop spans 16 amino acids. V lost 5 bases to trimming and J lost 3 bases; unmatched junction nucleotides: 9. From germline, CDR1 is SGHTA and CDR2 FQGNSA. DNA for the CDR3: TGTGCCAGCAGCAACCAGGGACAGGTACGCTACAATGAGCAGTTCTTC. Its translation: CASSNQGQVRYNEQFF. Together with reference TRBV7-2 and TRBJ2-1, the CDR3 gives the full variable domain: GAGVSQSPSNKVTEKGKDVELRCDPISGHTALYWYRQSLGQGLEFLIYFQGNSAPDKSGLPSDRFSAERTGGSVSTLTIQRTQQEDSAVYLCASSNQGQVRYNEQFFGPGTRLTVL.

The rearrangement joins TRBV7-2 to TRBJ1-1; TRBD1 aligns across 8 bases. V shed 3 bases, J shed 2 bases, and the junction held 5 bases outside the gene matches. The CDR3 covers 15 residues. Germline V CDR1 and CDR2: SGHTA, FQGNSA. The CDR3 spells CASSFRTGINTEAFF. CDR3 nucleotides: TGTGCCAGCAGCTTCAGGACAGGGATTAACACTGAAGCTTTCTTT.

A remark on this clone: At the DNA level, this CDR3 is encoded by other sequences in the same sample as well. The chain couples TRBV28 to TRBJ2-7; TRBD2 matches at 10 bases. With 3 bases clipped from V and 1 base from J, the junction kept 3 bases outside the gene matches. CDR1 MDHEN and CDR2 SYDVKM come from the germline V gene. The CDR3 is made up of 15 amino acids. Written as DNA, the CDR3 is TGTGCCAGCAGTTTCCTGACTAGCGGGTCCTACGAGCAGTACTTC. This sequence encodes CASSFLTSGSYEQYF.

This chain's CDR3 is CASSLNGYQETQYF. The CDR3 nucleotides read TGTGCCAGCAGCTTAAACGGATACCAAGAGACCCAGTACTTC. The J gene is TRBJ2-5, the V gene TRBV7-3, with no clear D. The CDR3 contains 14 residues. Germline CDR1 reads SGHTA; CDR2 reads FQGTGA. V gave up 1 base and J gave up 0 bases, with 6 bases separating them.

The chain employs TRBV9 and TRBJ2-1, with unresolved D. Trimming stripped 1 base from V and 9 bases from J, with 20 bases between. CDR3 length equals 16 residues. The V gene's germline CDR1 is SGDLS and CDR2 YYNGEE. The CDR3 DNA follows: TGTGCCAGCAGCGTATTCCGGGTGGCAGGTTATGGTGAGCAGTTCTTC. Its protein is CASSVFRVAGYGEQFF.

The rearrangement uses TRBV28 and TRBJ2-1; 12 positions match TRBD2. The CDR3 runs to 15 residues. The V gene end was trimmed by 6 bases and the J gene end by 8 bases; junction bases not matched to a gene: 8. Germline CDR1 MDHEN, CDR2 SYDVKM. The CDR3 is CASSRRLAGDHEQFF. CDR3 nucleotides: TGTGCCAGCAGCCGGAGACTAGCGGGAGACCATGAGCAGTTCTTC.

This chain links TRBV15 with TRBJ1-2, with TRBD1 matching over 7 bases. V shed 0 bases and J 4 bases; nucleotides not matched to a gene: 2. This CDR3 has 14 amino acids. The V gene's germline CDR1 is LNHNV and CDR2 YYDKDF (reference sequence). The chain's CDR3 is CATSRERDSYGYTF. The CDR3 DNA reads as TGTGCCACCAGCAGAGAACGGGACAGCTATGGCTACACCTTC.

The V and J genes are TRBV4-2 and TRBJ2-5; 8 bases line up with TRBD2. V lost 1 base to trimming and J lost 3 bases; unmatched junction nucleotides: 7. The germline gives CDR1 LGHNA, CDR2 YNFKEQ. The CDR3 has 16 amino acids. CDR3 protein: CASSQAGAAGEETQYF. DNA of the CDR3: TGTGCCAGCAGCCAAGCGGGTGCAGCGGGGGAAGAGACCCAGTACTTC.

This chain uses TRBV19 with TRBJ1-1; 9 positions agree with TRBD1. This CDR3 contains 15 residues. CDR1 is LNHDA and CDR2 is SQIVND in the germline V gene (reference sequence). J gave up 0 bases and V 6 bases, and 5 bases lay outside the gene matches. The CDR3 region has the DNA TGTGCCAGTAGCCCTTGGACAGGGGTGAACACTGAAGCTTTCTTT. Protein: CASSPWTGVNTEAFF. The full variable domain, its missing parts supplied by reference TRBV19 and TRBJ1-1, is DGGITQSPKYLFRKEGQNVTLSCEQNLNHDAMYWYRQDPGQGLRLIYYSQIVNDFQKGDIAEGYSVSREKKESFPLTVTSAQKNPTAFYLCASSPWTGVNTEAFFGQGTRLTVV.

As concerns this clone: Other DNA sequences in the same sample also yield this CDR3. The rearrangement joins TRBV4-2 to TRBJ2-2, with unresolved D. The CDR3 loop spans 15 amino acids. Germline CDR1 is LGHNA and CDR2 is YNFKEQ. Trimming left V 1 base short and J 0 bases short, with 6 bases between. The CDR3 DNA follows: TGTGCCAGCAGCCAAGGTTCGTCGAACACCGGGGAGCTGTTTTTT. It encodes CASSQGSSNTGELFF.

This chain connects TRBV7-9 to TRBJ2-7, with TRBD2 identical over 8 bases. The trim removed 10 bases at V and 0 bases at J, leaving 8 bases unmatched. The CDR3 sequence is 14 residues long. Germline assignment: CDR1 SEHNR and CDR2 FQNEAQ (reference sequence). This CDR3 is CATFTSGSSYEQYF. The CDR3 nucleotides are TGTGCCACCTTCACTAGCGGCAGCTCCTACGAGCAGTACTTC.

This chain links TRBV15 with TRBJ2-5, with 10 bases aligning to TRBD2. In germline, CDR1 is LNHNV, CDR2 YYDKDF (reference sequence). V lost 1 base and J lost 0; bases outside the gene matches: 8. This CDR3 is built from 18 residues. DNA for the CDR3: TGTGCCACCAGCAGAGGGACTAGCGGCCCCATGTACCAAGAGACCCAGTACTTC. This gives the protein CATSRGTSGPMYQETQYF.